The 14 T cell receptor beta chains reported below all come from one sample, sequenced in a study of CD8+ T cells in alopecia areata. Extraction of RNA preceded its reverse transcription into cDNA, which served as the sequencing template. The data were produced by immunoSEQ multiplex PCR, yet TCRdb's version contains in-frame clones alone and is incomplete. The repertoire holds roughly 110,000 clones, with roughly 89% as singletons. As to treatment: oral pan-JAK inhibitor, 5-10 mg twice daily. Specimen: CD8+ T cells sorted from blood, collected at week 24, from a patient treated with tofacitinib. These receptors were taken from a human donor with alopecia areata.

The chain carries TRBV4-3 and TRBJ2-7, with 10 bases that match TRBD1. J was trimmed by 2 bases and V by 0 bases; bases with no gene match: 4. CDR3 size: 16 residues. Germline lookup yields CDR1 LGHNA and CDR2 YSLEER. The CDR3: CASSQDRDRGPYEQYF. CDR3 DNA sequence: TGCGCCAGCAGCCAAGACCGGGACAGGGGACCCTACGAGCAGTACTTC.

The rearrangement joins TRBV2 to TRBJ2-7; D is uncertain. Germline values: CDR1 SNHLY, CDR2 FYNNEI. The V end lost 0 bases, the J end lost 1 base, and 13 bases lay between the germline ends. The CDR3 totals 16 residues. The CDR3 spells CASSEALSVGSYEQYF. The CDR3 DNA reads TGTGCCAGCAGTGAAGCATTGAGCGTGGGGTCCTACGAGCAGTACTTC.

This chain connects TRBV6-6 to TRBJ2-7, with D perhaps matching TRBD1 or TRBD2 (5 bases each). Trimming cost V 7 bases and J 1 base, with 17 bases left between them. The CDR3 is 15 residues long. Looked up from germline, CDR1 is MNHNY and CDR2 is SVGAGI (reference sequence). Written as DNA, the CDR3 is TGTGCCAGCACCCCTGGGGACCTCCTATCCTACGAGCAGTACTTC. Translating gives CASTPGDLLSYEQYF.

V and J are TRBV7-9 and TRBJ2-5, with D unclear. CDR1 is SEHNR and CDR2 is FQNEAQ in the germline V gene (reference sequence). The V end lost 5 bases, the J end lost 1 base, and 23 bases lay between the germline ends. The CDR3 runs 18 residues. CDR3 bases: TGTGCCAGCAGCCCCCCCCTGGGCCGAATGCAACTCCAAGAGACCCAGTACTTC. Protein sequence: CASSPPLGRMQLQETQYF.

This clone was recorded only once. V gene TRBV7-9 combines with J gene TRBJ2-3; D is unclear. Germline CDR1 SEHNR, CDR2 FQNEAQ (reference sequence). This CDR3 has 16 amino acids. V lost 5 bases and J 2 bases, leaving 17 bases between the germline ends. The CDR3 nucleotides read TGTGCCAGCAGCACGATCAGAGGTCCCGACACAGATACGCAGTATTTT. This codes for CASSTIRGPDTDTQYF.

The chain carries TRBV2 and TRBJ1-4; the D gene is possibly TRBD1 (6 bases). Trimming shortened V by 4 bases and J by 5 bases, and 20 bases separated the two germline ends. This CDR3 is built from 17 residues. Germline V CDR1 and CDR2: SNHLY, FYNNEI. CDR3 sequence: CASSAIAAGELNEKLFF. In DNA, the CDR3 is TGTGCCAGCAGTGCGATCGCGGCAGGGGAATTGAATGAAAAACTGTTTTTT.

This clone has only one observation. The chain joins TRBV4-2 to TRBJ2-3; the D is unclear. Germline values: CDR1 LGHNA, CDR2 YNFKEQ. The V end was cut by 6 bases, the J end by 0 bases, with 13 bases between. The length of the CDR3 is 15 residues. CDR3: CASREVYLSTDTQYF. The DNA of the CDR3 is TGTGCCAGCAGAGAAGTTTACCTAAGCACAGATACGCAGTATTTT.

This clone was seen a single time. This chain uses TRBV5-6 with TRBJ2-3, with 8 bases aligning to TRBD1. Germline values: CDR1 SGHDT, CDR2 YYEEEE. The CDR3 consists of 16 residues. J lost 0 bases, V lost 2 bases, and 5 bases had no gene match. The CDR3 is CASSLGTGVSTDTQYF. The CDR3 nucleotides are TGTGCCAGCAGCTTAGGGACAGGAGTGAGCACAGATACGCAGTATTTT.

This clone has only a few counts. The chain is built from TRBV4-2 and TRBJ2-1; possible D gene TRBD2, 6 bases. Germline CDR1 is LGHNA and CDR2 is YNFKEQ. This CDR3 spans 17 amino acids. Between the trimmed V and J ends, which lost 0 bases and 2 bases, there was a span of 14 bases. CDR3: CASSQEEGTLAYNEQFF. The CDR3 DNA reads as TGTGCCAGCAGCCAAGAGGAGGGGACCCTCGCCTACAATGAGCAGTTCTTC.

The chain uses TRBV6-5 and TRBJ2-5; D is uncertain. CDR1 is MNHEY and CDR2 is SVGAGI in the germline V gene. This CDR3 spans 16 amino acids. With 0 bases removed from V and 2 bases from J, the gap between germline ends came to 13 bases. This chain's CDR3 is CASSYSQDQFQETQYF. Here the CDR3 DNA reads TGTGCCAGCAGTTACTCGCAGGACCAGTTTCAAGAGACCCAGTACTTC.

This clone was seen just once. V is TRBV10-1 and J is TRBJ2-7; D may correspond to TRBD1 or TRBD2 (5 bases each). This CDR3 spans 16 amino acids. Trimming took off 8 bases at V and 2 bases at J, with 22 bases between the two ends. CDR1 WNHNN and CDR2 SYGVQD come from the germline V gene (reference sequence). CDR3 residues: CASPEIMGPAAYEQYF. In DNA form, the CDR3 reads TGCGCCAGCCCCGAGATTATGGGACCCGCTGCCTACGAGCAGTACTTC.

This clone showed up just a few times. The gene calls are TRBV5-1 and TRBJ2-7, with 8 bases identical to TRBD1. With V trimmed by 4 bases and J by 5 bases, 11 bases remained unmatched. There are 15 residues in the CDR3. The V gene's germline CDR1 is SGHRS and CDR2 YFSETQ. In nucleotides, the CDR3 is TGCGCCAGCAGCAGATCCGGGACAGGCTGGGACGAGCAGTACTTC. Residues: CASSRSGTGWDEQYF.

The chain combines TRBV4-1 with TRBJ2-4; 10 positions agree with TRBD1. CDR3 size: 14 residues. The germline gives CDR1 MGHRA, CDR2 YSYEKL. V shed 1 base and J 16 bases; nucleotides not matched to a gene: 10. The CDR3 loop reads CASSQGAGTGDRYF. DNA of the CDR3: TGCGCCAGCAGCCAAGGAGCCGGGACAGGGGATCGATACTTC.

The chain links TRBV27 to TRBJ2-1, with D perhaps TRBD2 (6 bases). Germline V gene lookup returns CDR1 MNHEY and CDR2 SMNVEV (reference sequence). V gave up 4 bases and J gave up 2 bases, with 9 bases separating them. This CDR3 has 14 residues. The CDR3 nucleotides read TGTGCCAGCAGTTATAAGCGGGCCTACAATGAGCAGTTCTTC. It yields the protein CASSYKRAYNEQFF.